One and the same sample provided the 30 T cell receptor beta chains below, sequenced in a study of CD8+ T cells in alopecia areata. Following RNA extraction, reverse transcription yielded cDNA that acted as the sequencing template. Sequencing was performed with immunoSEQ multiplex PCR; in TCRdb, only in-frame clones are kept and a portion is missing. The table lists 200,000 or so clones, more than 50% of them singletons, with approximately 4.9% in the top ten. Sequenced input: CD8+ T cells sorted from blood. All receptors come from a human donor in good health.

This clone ranks as medium-sized. V is TRBV12-5 and J is TRBJ2-5; 11 bases line up with TRBD2. CDR1 LGHNT and CDR2 FRNRAP come from the germline V gene. The CDR3 length is 20 residues. J was trimmed by 4 bases and V by 0 bases; bases with no gene match: 16. The chain's CDR3 is CASGLVPSGGTELYGETQYF. CDR3 nucleotides: TGTGCTAGTGGTTTGGTCCCTAGCGGGGGGACCGAACTTTACGGAGAGACCCAGTACTTC.

The V gene is TRBV7-8, the J gene TRBJ2-1; D unresolved. This CDR3 contains 14 residues. Trimming left V 1 base short and J 3 bases short, with 7 bases between. Looked up from germline, CDR1 is SGHVS and CDR2 is FQNEAQ. The CDR3 loop reads CASSLGADYNEQFF. CDR3 sequence (DNA): TGTGCCAGCAGCTTAGGGGCAGACTACAATGAGCAGTTCTTC. Full variable domain (outside the CDR3, taken from reference TRBV7-8 and TRBJ2-1): GAGVSQSPRYKVAKRGQDVALRCDPISGHVSLFWYQQALGQGPEFLTYFQNEAQLDKSGLPSDRFFAERPEGSVSTLKIQRTQQEDSAVYLCASSLGADYNEQFFGPGTRLTVL.

Here the CDR3 DNA reads TGCAGCGTTGTGCGACAGGGCTCCGAGCAGTACTTC. As protein: CSVVRQGSEQYF. The chain couples TRBV29-1 to TRBJ2-7, with 7 bases lining up with TRBD1. Germline assignment: CDR1 SQVTM and CDR2 ANQGSEA. The CDR3 is 12 residues long. V shed 4 bases, J shed 6 bases, and the junction held 6 bases outside the gene matches.

V and J are TRBV7-2 and TRBJ2-3; 9 nucleotides agree with TRBD2. Germline CDR1 and CDR2: SGHTA and FQGNSA. This CDR3 spans 16 amino acids. V lost 8 bases, J lost 6 bases, and 15 bases stayed unmatched. CDR3 sequence (DNA): TGTGCCAGCGGCCCCGCCCCTAGCGGGGTAGGGGATACGCAGTATTTT. Its translation: CASGPAPSGVGDTQYF.

For the CDR3, the DNA is TGCAGCGTTGAGGGGTTTGCTAGCACAGATACGCAGTATTTT. Residues: CSVEGFASTDTQYF. V usage is TRBV29-1 and J usage is TRBJ2-3; D remains ambiguous. Trimming pared 3 bases from V and 0 bases from J, leaving 10 bases between. From germline, CDR1 is SQVTM and CDR2 ANQGSEA. The CDR3 is 14 residues long.

In its sample, this clone was seen a few times. The chain links TRBV11-1 to TRBJ2-1; perhaps D is TRBD1 or TRBD2 (5 bases each). Trimming removed 1 base at V and 0 bases at J, with 10 bases between. Germline V CDR1 and CDR2: SGHAT, FQDESV (reference sequence). The CDR3 has 16 residues. CDR3 residues: CASSLVGASSYNEQFF. CDR3 bases: TGTGCCAGCAGCTTAGTCGGGGCCAGCTCCTACAATGAGCAGTTCTTC.

The genes are TRBV27 and TRBJ1-1, with 9 nucleotides matching TRBD1. The CDR3 length is 15 residues. Germline lookup yields CDR1 MNHEY and CDR2 SMNVEV (reference sequence). Unmatched junction bases numbered 9, after V lost 5 bases and J lost 5 bases. The CDR3 DNA reads TGTGCCAGCAGTCCTAGTGGGACAGGGCGTACTGAAGCTTTCTTT. It codes for CASSPSGTGRTEAFF.

This clone was counted a few times. The chain carries TRBV30 and TRBJ1-5; TRBD1 aligns across 7 bases. The CDR3 runs to 15 residues. V lost 0 bases, J lost 0 bases, and 2 bases stayed unmatched. Per the germline V gene, CDR1 is GTSNPN and CDR2 is SVGIG (reference sequence). The CDR3: CAWSVGTDSNQPQHF. In DNA form, the CDR3 reads TGTGCCTGGAGTGTCGGGACAGATAGCAATCAGCCCCAGCATTTT.

The J gene is TRBJ2-5, the V gene TRBV7-9; D remains unclear. The CDR3 spans 14 residues. Trimming took off 6 bases at V and 7 bases at J, with 18 bases between the two ends. Germline assignment: CDR1 SEHNR and CDR2 FQNEAQ (reference sequence). The CDR3: CASRKPELLGTQYF. The DNA for the CDR3 is TGTGCCAGCAGAAAGCCGGAATTATTGGGGACCCAGTACTTC.

The chain carries TRBV13 and TRBJ1-4; 7 bases fit TRBD1. Germline CDR1 and CDR2: PRHDT and FYEKMQ (reference sequence). Trimming cost V 3 bases and J 5 bases; bases outside gene matches: 9. The CDR3 consists of 16 residues. The CDR3 bases are TGTGCCAGCAGCTTCGAGGGGGCGCGGGGAAATGAAAAACTGTTTTTT. Amino acids: CASSFEGARGNEKLFF.

The rearrangement joins TRBV2 to TRBJ2-5, with D possibly matching TRBD1 (6 bases). CDR1 SNHLY and CDR2 FYNNEI come from the germline V gene. Trimming removed 0 bases from V and 3 bases from J, with 8 bases in between. The CDR3 sequence is 14 residues long. In nucleotides, the CDR3 is TGTGCCAGCAGTGAAGCGCCAGGGGAAGAGACCCAGTACTTC. Translated: CASSEAPGEETQYF.

The rearrangement uses TRBV30 and TRBJ1-5; unclear D gene. Germline loops: CDR1 GTSNPN, CDR2 SVGIG (reference sequence). V shed 1 base and J shed 9 bases, with 13 bases lying between them. The length of the CDR3 is 13 residues. For the CDR3, the DNA is TGTGCCTGGAGTGACACCACGGCGGCGCCCCAGCATTTT. Amino acids: CAWSDTTAAPQHF.

V gene TRBV14 combines with J gene TRBJ1-1; TRBD1 matches 7 bases. Germline V gene lookup returns CDR1 SGHDN and CDR2 FVKESK. The CDR3 covers 14 residues. The V gene end was trimmed by 0 bases and the J gene end by 4 bases; junction bases not matched to a gene: 2. The CDR3, as DNA: TGTGCCAGCAGCCAAGATCCAGGGGGCACTGAAGCTTTCTTT. It encodes CASSQDPGGTEAFF. The variable domain in full, with the rest retrieved from reference TRBV14 and TRBJ1-1, is EAGVTQFPSHSVIEKGQTVTLRCDPISGHDNLYWYRRVMGKEIKFLLHFVKESKQDESGMPNNRFLAERTGGTYSTLKVQPAELEDSGVYFCASSQDPGGTEAFFGQGTRLTVV.

V gene TRBV7-4 combines with J gene TRBJ1-5, with 7 nucleotides matching TRBD1. Trimming at V came to 7 bases and at J to 4 bases, leaving 7 bases not matched to a gene. The germline gives CDR1 SGHVT, CDR2 SQSDAQ. This CDR3 is 14 amino acids long. This chain's CDR3 is CASKVGDRNQPQHF. The CDR3 DNA reads TGTGCCAGCAAAGTCGGGGACAGAAATCAGCCCCAGCATTTT.

The V gene is TRBV4-1, the J gene TRBJ1-2; D unresolved. This CDR3 is 15 amino acids long. V was trimmed by 4 bases and J by 4 bases, leaving 16 bases between them. CDR1 and CDR2 from the germline V gene are MGHRA and YSYEKL. The CDR3 protein is CASSLEGGSGYGYTF. The DNA of the CDR3 is TGCGCCAGCAGCCTGGAAGGCGGGAGTGGCTATGGCTACACCTTC.

This rearrangement joins TRBV27 to TRBJ2-5; 7 bases are a match to TRBD1. Germline CDR1 MNHEY, CDR2 SMNVEV (reference sequence). Unmatched junction bases numbered 10, after V lost 6 bases and J lost 3 bases. The CDR3 extends over 15 amino acids. The CDR3 protein is CASSQGDGLEETQYF. For the CDR3, the DNA is TGTGCCAGCAGCCAGGGGGACGGCTTAGAAGAGACCCAGTACTTC.

This clone has just one count. The genes are TRBV9 and TRBJ2-7; perhaps TRBD2 as D (6 bases). V was clipped by 3 bases and J by 2 bases, with 12 bases between them. The CDR3 loop spans 14 amino acids. The germline V gene has CDR1 SGDLS and CDR2 YYNGEE. CDR3 sequence (DNA): TGTGCCAGCAGCGGAGGAGGGGCCGCCTACGAGCAGTACTTC. The encoded protein is CASSGGGAAYEQYF.

V gene TRBV30 combines with J gene TRBJ1-1; no reliable D call. From germline, CDR1 is GTSNPN and CDR2 SVGIG (reference sequence). The CDR3 is 12 residues long. The V end lost 7 bases, the J end lost 1 base, and 10 bases lay between the germline ends. This chain's CDR3 is CASGPTNTEAFF. The CDR3 region has the DNA TGTGCCTCCGGGCCGACGAACACTGAAGCTTTCTTT.

This clone was observed a handful of times. The chain uses TRBV4-1 and TRBJ2-3; 10 nucleotides agree with TRBD2. Germline V gene lookup returns CDR1 MGHRA and CDR2 YSYEKL. Unmatched junction bases numbered 8, after V lost 3 bases and J lost 2 bases. This CDR3 has 17 amino acids. In DNA, the CDR3 is TGCGCCAGCAGCCACGAGCTAGCGGGGGCCGTCACAGATACGCAGTATTTT. Translating it yields CASSHELAGAVTDTQYF.

Only a few counts were recorded for this clone. The V and J genes are TRBV7-6 and TRBJ2-3; 13 nucleotides align to TRBD2. The CDR3 has 19 amino acids. Trimming removed 3 bases from V and 0 bases from J; junction bases left unmatched: 9. Germline CDR1 is SGHVS and CDR2 is FNYEAQ. CDR3 amino acids: CASSFRTSGREASTDTQYF. The CDR3, as DNA: TGTGCCAGCAGCTTCAGGACTAGCGGGAGAGAAGCTAGCACAGATACGCAGTATTTT.

The V and J genes are TRBV7-8 and TRBJ2-7; a weak D match, TRBD1 (5 bases). V lost 3 bases and J lost 6, with 18 bases in between. CDR1 SGHVS and CDR2 FQNEAQ come from the germline V gene. The CDR3 is 15 amino acids. The CDR3 bases are TGTGCCAGCAGCTTGGCAGGCGGAACAACAGGCGAGCAGTACTTC. Amino acids: CASSLAGGTTGEQYF.

The rearrangement uses TRBV6-6 and TRBJ2-2; D is unresolved. Trimming stripped 6 bases from V and 6 bases from J, with 8 bases between. The germline CDR1 and CDR2 sequences are MNHNY and SVGAGI (reference sequence). This CDR3 is built from 12 residues. For the CDR3, the DNA is TGTGCCAGCAGCCTTGGGGCCGGGGAGCTGTTTTTT. Translated, it gives CASSLGAGELFF.

The rearrangement uses TRBV5-6 and TRBJ1-1; the D is unclear. Germline lookup yields CDR1 SGHDT and CDR2 YYEEEE. The CDR3 consists of 13 residues. The V end was cut by 3 bases, the J end by 1 base, with 7 bases between. The CDR3 loop is CASSWRGNTEAFF. The CDR3 DNA follows: TGTGCCAGCAGCTGGAGAGGGAACACTGAAGCTTTCTTT.

The J gene is TRBJ2-2, the V gene TRBV29-1; possible D gene TRBD1, 5 bases. CDR3 size: 14 residues. Germline lookup yields CDR1 SQVTM and CDR2 ANQGSEA. Trimming stripped 4 bases from V and 6 bases from J, with 15 bases between. The CDR3 loop reads CSVGHEGVAGELFF. The CDR3 bases are TGCAGCGTTGGTCATGAAGGGGTGGCCGGGGAGCTGTTTTTT.

This clone has just a few counts. V is TRBV7-9 and J is TRBJ2-5; tentative D call: TRBD2 (6 bases). V was shortened by 5 bases and J by 5 bases, with 18 bases between the two germline ends. CDR1 SEHNR and CDR2 FQNEAQ come from the germline V gene (reference sequence). The CDR3 is 15 amino acids. In DNA form, the CDR3 reads TGTGCCAGCAGCCCTCCTAGGACGGGGGTGGAGACCCAGTACTTC. Amino acid sequence: CASSPPRTGVETQYF.

This clone has more than one count but fewer than ten. The J gene is TRBJ2-1, the V gene TRBV7-8, with 8 positions matching TRBD2. The ends lost 8 bases at V and 6 bases at J; junction bases unmatched: 15. The CDR3 runs 16 residues. In germline, CDR1 is SGHVS, CDR2 FQNEAQ. The CDR3 nucleotides are TGTGCCAGCCTCCCAGCGGAGGGACTAGTCTTCAATGAGCAGTTCTTC. It translates to CASLPAEGLVFNEQFF.

The chain has TRBV28 and TRBJ2-7, with a tentative D call TRBD1 (6 bases). The V and J ends lost 5 bases and 3 bases respectively, with 8 bases between them. The V gene's germline CDR1 is MDHEN and CDR2 SYDVKM. CDR3 size: 12 residues. The CDR3 loop is CASSTGSYEQYF. DNA of the CDR3: TGTGCCAGCAGTACAGGGAGCTACGAGCAGTACTTC.

The V gene is TRBV5-4, the J gene TRBJ1-2; D not certain. The V end lost 1 base, the J end lost 3 bases, and 4 bases lay between the germline ends. This CDR3 is 12 amino acids long. Germline CDR1 SGHNT, CDR2 YYREEE (reference sequence). CDR3 loop: CASSLLDYGYTF. The CDR3 coding sequence is TGTGCCAGCAGCTTGTTGGACTATGGCTACACCTTC.

The rearrangement uses TRBV4-1 and TRBJ1-1; D remains ambiguous. The V end lost 1 base, the J end lost 4 bases, and 10 bases lay between the germline ends. The CDR3 is 14 residues long. CDR1 and CDR2 from the germline V gene are MGHRA and YSYEKL. The DNA for the CDR3 is TGCGCCAGCAGCCAAGTGAACTCGGGCACTGAAGCTTTCTTT. Encoded protein: CASSQVNSGTEAFF.

V usage is TRBV5-1 and J usage is TRBJ2-3; D perhaps matches TRBD1 (5 bases). The germline gives CDR1 SGHRS, CDR2 YFSETQ. The germline V and J ends were trimmed by 2 bases and 0 bases, with 7 bases remaining between them. This CDR3 is 14 amino acids long. The CDR3 nucleotides read TGCGCCAGCAGCTTCAGACAGAGCACAGATACGCAGTATTTT. This sequence encodes CASSFRQSTDTQYF.